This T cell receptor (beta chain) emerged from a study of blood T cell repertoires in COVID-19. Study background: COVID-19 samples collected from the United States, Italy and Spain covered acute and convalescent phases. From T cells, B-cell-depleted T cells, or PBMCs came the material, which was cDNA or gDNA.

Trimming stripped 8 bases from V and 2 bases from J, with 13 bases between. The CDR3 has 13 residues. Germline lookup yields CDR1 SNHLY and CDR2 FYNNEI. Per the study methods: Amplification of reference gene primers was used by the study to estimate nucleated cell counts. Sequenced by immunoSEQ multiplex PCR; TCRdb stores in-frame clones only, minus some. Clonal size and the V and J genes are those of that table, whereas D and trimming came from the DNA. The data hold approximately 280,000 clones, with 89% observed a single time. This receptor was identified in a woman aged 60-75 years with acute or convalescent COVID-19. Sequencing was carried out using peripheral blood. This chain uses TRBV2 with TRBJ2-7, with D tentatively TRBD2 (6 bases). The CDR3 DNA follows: TGTGCCAGCGGCGGGGTCCCGACCTACGAGCAGTACTTC. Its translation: CASGGVPTYEQYF.